What follows are 30 T cell receptor beta chains derived from one specimen sequenced in a study of identical twins. TCRdb analysed the 5' RACE reads with MiXCR anew, one entry per CDR3 protein. The table records over 500,000 distinct CDR3 sequences, 22% of them present only once. Separately, the same data were catalogued under a study of T cells expressing NK-cell markers.

Sequencing was carried out using CD4+ T cells sorted from blood. These receptors were collected from a woman aged 18-35 years in good health.

This chain connects TRBV5-1 to TRBJ1-6, with 9 positions matching TRBD1. With V trimmed by 4 bases and J by 4 bases, 3 bases remained unmatched. Germline lookup yields CDR1 SGHRS and CDR2 YFSETQ. CDR3 size: 15 residues. The CDR3 loop reads CASSPDRGYNSPLHF. The CDR3 bases are TGCGCCAGCAGCCCGGACAGGGGATATAATTCACCCCTCCACTTT.

This chain joins TRBV5-1 and TRBJ2-7; D may be TRBD1 (5 bases). Germline CDR1 is SGHRS and CDR2 is YFSETQ. V shed 4 bases and J shed 6 bases, with 8 bases lying between them. The CDR3 sequence is 11 residues long. Here the CDR3 DNA reads TGCGCCAGCAGCATTCAGGGCGAGCAGTACTTC. As protein: CASSIQGEQYF.

This clonotype was detected a few times. This chain connects TRBV9 to TRBJ2-3; D not certain. The CDR3 loop spans 15 amino acids. Per the germline V gene, CDR1 is SGDLS and CDR2 is YYNGEE. The V end lost 0 bases, the J end lost 2 bases, and 10 bases lay between the germline ends. The CDR3 nucleotides read TGTGCCAGCAGCGTAGTATCCTATCTCACAGATACGCAGTATTTT. This gives the protein CASSVVSYLTDTQYF.

This clonotype was seen repeatedly, ten times or more. V and J are TRBV5-1 and TRBJ2-1; TRBD1 is a possible D gene (5 bases). Germline V gene data show CDR1 as SGHRS and CDR2 as YFSETQ. V shed 3 bases and J shed 3 bases, with 7 bases lying between them. There are 13 residues in the CDR3. CDR3 amino acids: CASSSDSYNEQFF. Written as DNA, the CDR3 is TGCGCCAGCAGCTCTGACAGCTACAATGAGCAGTTCTTC.

This clonotype appeared many times. V and J are TRBV29-1 and TRBJ2-1; D may be TRBD2 (6 bases). Trimming pared 4 bases from V and 5 bases from J, leaving 18 bases between. This CDR3 is 15 amino acids long. Germline V gene sequence: CDR1 SQVTM, CDR2 ANQGSEA. The CDR3: CSVAGGGFKNNEQFF. CDR3 nucleotides: TGCAGCGTTGCCGGAGGAGGGTTCAAGAACAATGAGCAGTTCTTC.

V and J are TRBV5-1 and TRBJ2-1; D possibly corresponds to TRBD2 (5 bases). V was pared by 4 bases and J by 0 bases, with 14 bases between. CDR1 SGHRS and CDR2 YFSETQ come from the germline V gene. The CDR3 loop spans 16 amino acids. CDR3: CASSPSGEHSYNEQFF. The DNA for the CDR3 is TGCGCCAGCAGCCCGAGCGGTGAACACTCCTACAATGAGCAGTTCTTC.

The rearrangement joins TRBV7-2 to TRBJ2-1; 8 nucleotides align to TRBD2. From germline, CDR1 is SGHTA and CDR2 FQGNSA. This CDR3 is built from 16 residues. V lost 0 bases, J lost 10 bases, and 11 bases stayed unmatched. Here the CDR3 DNA reads TGTGCCAGCAGCTTAGCGATGGCGGGGGGAATGATAGAGCAGTTCTTC. It specifies CASSLAMAGGMIEQFF.

V gene TRBV9 combines with J gene TRBJ1-3; possibly TRBD1 for D (6 bases). V was shortened by 3 bases and J by 8 bases, with 12 bases between the two germline ends. The length of the CDR3 is 13 residues. Germline V lookup: CDR1 SGDLS, CDR2 YYNGEE. The CDR3 region is CASSEGGTDTIYF. CDR3 DNA sequence: TGTGCCAGCAGCGAGGGGGGGACGGACACCATATATTTT. Full variable domain (missing parts from reference TRBV9 and TRBJ1-3): DSGVTQTPKHLITATGQRVTLRCSPRSGDLSVYWYQQSLDQGLQFLIQYYNGEERAKGNILERFSAQQFPDLHSELNLSSLELGDSALYFCASSEGGTDTIYFGEGSWLTVV.

This chain links TRBV20-1 with TRBJ2-7, with a tentative D call TRBD1 (6 bases). V lost 4 bases and J lost 0, with 16 bases in between. This CDR3 comprises 15 residues. Germline loops: CDR1 DFQATT, CDR2 SNEGSKA (reference sequence). The CDR3 DNA sequence: TGCAGTGCTAACAGTCCCCAGGGGTACTCCTACGAGCAGTACTTC. This gives the protein CSANSPQGYSYEQYF.

CDR3 sequence (DNA): TGCAGTGCCACAAAGCGGCCAGATTGGGAAGAGACCCAGTACTTC. It yields the protein CSATKRPDWEETQYF. The chain couples TRBV20-1 to TRBJ2-5; TRBD2 is a possible D gene (5 bases). The CDR3 consists of 15 residues. Trimming cost V 6 bases and J 3 bases, with 20 bases left between them. Germline CDR1 DFQATT, CDR2 SNEGSKA (reference sequence).

The chain recombines TRBV15 with TRBJ2-7; tentatively, D is TRBD1 (5 bases). The CDR3 covers 13 residues. V was shortened by 4 bases and J by 1 base, with 8 bases between the two germline ends. CDR1 is LNHNV, CDR2 YYDKDF, per germline (reference sequence). CDR3 in DNA: TGTGCCACCAGCATGACAGCATCCTACGAGCAGTACTTC. It is translated as CATSMTASYEQYF.

This clonotype occurred a few times. The chain recombines TRBV6-1 with TRBJ2-7; weak D call: TRBD1 (6 bases). Germline-derived CDR1 and CDR2 are MNHNS and SASEGT. This CDR3 has 15 residues. V was pared by 4 bases and J by 0 bases, with 13 bases between. The CDR3 DNA reads as TGTGCCAGCAGTGCCCGGGACACCGCCTCCTACGAGCAGTACTTC. Translation: CASSARDTASYEQYF.

This clonotype was detected only a few times. J is TRBJ2-3 and V is TRBV7-6, with TRBD2 matching 14 bases. The ends lost 8 bases at V and 10 bases at J; junction bases unmatched: 14. Germline-derived CDR1 and CDR2 are SGHVS and FNYEAQ. The CDR3 extends over 16 amino acids. Here the CDR3 DNA reads TGTGCCAGCCGACGACTAGCGGGAGGGGTGGTGGGAGCGCAGTATTTT. Its translation: CASRRLAGGVVGAQYF.

In its sample, this clonotype was seen many times. The chain links TRBV29-1 to TRBJ2-5, with D perhaps being TRBD1 or TRBD2 (7 bases each). CDR1 SQVTM and CDR2 ANQGSEA come from the germline V gene. V lost 5 bases and J lost 4, with 14 bases in between. The CDR3 runs to 13 residues. The CDR3 spells CSVSRGRGETQYF. Here the CDR3 DNA reads TGCAGCGTTTCCAGGGGGAGGGGAGAGACCCAGTACTTC.

This clonotype was counted at least ten times. This chain connects TRBV14 to TRBJ1-2, with a tentative D call TRBD1 (5 bases). Trimming removed 4 bases at V and 4 bases at J, with 16 bases between. The CDR3 contains 15 residues. Germline V CDR1 and CDR2: SGHDN, FVKESK. The CDR3 protein is CASSRVGDPTYGYTF. CDR3 sequence (DNA): TGTGCCAGCAGCCGGGTGGGGGATCCCACCTATGGCTACACCTTC.

This clonotype was picked up many times. This chain uses TRBV20-1 with TRBJ2-7; 8 bases map to TRBD1. After removal of 5 bases from V and 5 bases from J, the junction contained 11 bases not matched to a gene. The CDR3 is made up of 14 amino acids. CDR1 and CDR2 (germline): DFQATT, SNEGSKA (reference sequence). The CDR3 protein is CSAPRTGPTHEQYF. In nucleotides, the CDR3 is TGCAGTGCTCCCAGGACAGGGCCAACCCACGAGCAGTACTTC.

This clonotype appeared a few times. This chain links TRBV6-5 with TRBJ2-5; 10 nucleotides agree with TRBD2. Unmatched junction bases numbered 8, after V lost 0 bases and J lost 4 bases. The CDR3 extends over 17 amino acids. Germline loops: CDR1 MNHEY, CDR2 SVGAGI. This chain's CDR3 is CASSYSILAGASETQYF. The CDR3 DNA follows: TGTGCCAGCAGTTACTCGATCCTAGCGGGAGCCTCAGAGACCCAGTACTTC.

V usage is TRBV2 and J usage is TRBJ2-1; 11 bases are shared with TRBD2. This CDR3 has 14 residues. J lost 8 bases, V lost 6 bases, and 6 bases had no gene match. CDR1 and CDR2 from the germline V gene are SNHLY and FYNNEI. CDR3 residues: CASRTSGGNHEQFF. The CDR3, as DNA: TGTGCCAGCAGAACTAGCGGGGGTAATCATGAGCAGTTCTTC. The full variable domain, its missing parts supplied by reference TRBV2 and TRBJ2-1, is EPEVTQTPSHQVTQMGQEVILRCVPISNHLYFYWYRQILGQKVEFLVSFYNNEISEKSEIFDDQFSVERPDGSNFTLKIRSTKLEDSAMYFCASRTSGGNHEQFFGPGTRLTVL.

The chain couples TRBV15 to TRBJ2-3, with 9 bases lining up with TRBD2. Germline CDR1 and CDR2: LNHNV and YYDKDF (reference sequence). The CDR3 loop spans 17 amino acids. The V segment lost 1 base and the J segment 5 bases; nucleotides outside the gene matches: 10. CDR3: CATSRGLRLAELDTQYF. CDR3 bases: TGTGCCACCAGCAGAGGTTTGAGACTAGCGGAATTAGATACGCAGTATTTT.

About this clonotype: The junction shows a germline mismatch at one end, possibly a read error. The V and J genes are TRBV3-1 and TRBJ2-1; 9 positions match TRBD2. The CDR3 covers 16 residues. In germline, CDR1 is LGHDT, CDR2 YNNKEL (reference sequence). The DNA for the CDR3 is TGTGCCAGCAGCCGATGGTCTAGCGGGGATAGGAATGAGCAGTCCTTC. It translates to CASSRWSSGDRNEQSF.

This rearrangement joins TRBV11-2 to TRBJ2-1, with D unclear. The V end lost 4 bases, the J end lost 0 bases, and 7 bases lay between the germline ends. The CDR3 has 14 amino acids. Germline V gene data show CDR1 as SGHAT and CDR2 as FQNNGV. CDR3 DNA: TGTGCCAGCAGCTACCAGAGCTCCTACAATGAGCAGTTCTTC. Translated: CASSYQSSYNEQFF. The full variable domain, its missing parts supplied by reference TRBV11-2 and TRBJ2-1, is EAGVAQSPRYKIIEKRQSVAFWCNPISGHATLYWYQQILGQGPKLLIQFQNNGVVDDSQLPKDRFSAERLKGVDSTLKIQPAKLEDSAVYLCASSYQSSYNEQFFGPGTRLTVL.

In its sample, this clonotype was seen a few times. The rearrangement links TRBV20-1 to TRBJ1-1; D uncertain. The V end lost 3 bases, the J end lost 6 bases, and 11 bases lay between the germline ends. CDR3 length: 12 amino acids. Germline CDR1 DFQATT, CDR2 SNEGSKA (reference sequence). The DNA for the CDR3 is TGCAGTGCTAGGAACCCGGGAGCTGAAGCTTTCTTT. As protein: CSARNPGAEAFF.

Only a few counts were recorded for this clonotype. The CDR3 nucleotides read TGTGCCACCCGGGACCCGGGTGGGCACAATGAGCAGTTCTTC. Amino acid sequence: CATRDPGGHNEQFF. The chain combines TRBV19 with TRBJ2-1, with D perhaps matching TRBD1 or TRBD2 (5 bases each). V gave up 10 bases and J gave up 5 bases, with 18 bases separating them. CDR3 length: 14 amino acids. CDR1 and CDR2 from the germline V gene are LNHDA and SQIVND (reference sequence).

The rearrangement links TRBV11-2 to TRBJ2-5; weak D call: TRBD2 (6 bases). This CDR3 has 16 amino acids. The V end lost 5 bases, the J end lost 4 bases, and 20 bases lay between the germline ends. Germline V CDR1 and CDR2: SGHAT, FQNNGV. CDR3 in amino acids: CASSLLRVLGGETQYF. CDR3 nucleotide sequence: TGTGCCAGCAGCCTGTTGAGGGTCCTCGGGGGAGAGACCCAGTACTTC.

The chain joins TRBV29-1 to TRBJ2-3; possibly TRBD2 for D (5 bases). The V gene's germline CDR1 is SQVTM and CDR2 ANQGSEA. This CDR3 region has 12 residues. V was clipped by 7 bases and J by 3 bases, with 11 bases between them. CDR3 nucleotide sequence: TGCAGCGCCGACTCGGGGACAGATACGCAGTATTTT. This sequence encodes CSADSGTDTQYF.

The sample holds one count of this clonotype. The V and J genes are TRBV12-2 and TRBJ2-7. TRBV12-2 corresponds to a pseudogene. This CDR3 has 13 residues. The CDR3 sequence: CASRLGYKYEQYF. Here the CDR3 DNA reads TGTGCAAGTCGCTTAGGGTACAAATACGAGCAGTACTTC.

CDR3 nucleotide sequence: TGTGCCAGCAGCGTAGCCTCAAGGACTAGCGGGAGAGTAGGCTACAATGAGCAGTTCTTC. It is translated as CASSVASRTSGRVGYNEQFF. The chain has TRBV9 and TRBJ2-1; 13 bases agree with TRBD2. CDR1 is SGDLS, CDR2 YYNGEE, per germline. CDR3 length: 20 amino acids. V dropped 0 bases and J dropped 3; count of bases not matched to a gene: 12.

The chain uses TRBV7-6 and TRBJ2-7; 13 bases map to TRBD2. The CDR3 has 16 residues. Germline V gene lookup returns CDR1 SGHVS and CDR2 FNYEAQ. V was clipped by 5 bases and J by 2 bases; unmatched bases: 6. The CDR3 spells CASSPWTSGSAYEQYF. CDR3 DNA: TGTGCCAGCAGCCCATGGACTAGCGGGAGTGCCTACGAGCAGTACTTC. The full variable domain, in which reference TRBV7-6 and TRBJ2-7 provide the parts outside the CDR3, is GAGVSQSPRYKVTKRGQDVALRCDPISGHVSLYWYRQALGQGPEFLTYFNYEAQQDKSGLPNDRFSAERPEGSISTLTIQRTEQRDSAMYRCASSPWTSGSAYEQYFGPGTRLTVT.

CDR3 amino acids: CASSPRQGPNNEQFF. The CDR3 bases are TGTGCCAGCTCCCCTCGACAGGGTCCTAACAATGAGCAGTTCTTC. The rearrangement joins TRBV18 to TRBJ2-1; 7 nucleotides line up with TRBD1. The CDR3 is 15 residues long. The junction had 10 bases not matched to a gene; V was cut back by 6 bases and J by 5 bases. Germline values: CDR1 KGHSH, CDR2 LQKENI. The complete variable domain, with remaining parts taken from reference TRBV18 and TRBJ2-1, reads NAGVMQNPRHLVRRRGQEARLRCSPMKGHSHVYWYRQLPEEGLKFMVYLQKENIIDESGMPKERFSAEFPKEGPSILRIQQVVRGDSAAYFCASSPRQGPNNEQFFGPGTRLTVL.

This clonotype was counted between two and nine times. This chain links TRBV20-1 with TRBJ2-7; TRBD2 might be the D (6 bases). There are 13 residues in the CDR3. The germline gives CDR1 DFQATT, CDR2 SNEGSKA (reference sequence). V was trimmed by 1 base and J by 2 bases, leaving 9 bases between them. CDR3 residues: CSARGSGAYEQYF. The CDR3 DNA reads TGCAGTGCTAGAGGGTCGGGGGCCTACGAGCAGTACTTC.